The clone carrying this TCR beta chain has only one observation. Sample time point: newly diagnosed, previously untreated cHL patient sample. Magnetic negative selection was used to purify CD4+ T cells from PBMCs that had been thawed. The study compared against PBMCs from newly diagnosed, untreated classical Hodgkin lymphoma. The data derive from a study of PD-1 blockade in classical Hodgkin lymphoma. Assay: immunoSEQ multiplex PCR; the TCRdb copy retains only in-frame clones and omits some. This table has approximately 23,000 clones, 90% appearing once. The germline V gene encodes CDR1 SGHNT and CDR2 YYREEE (reference sequence). Losses at the gene ends were 0 bases for V and 1 base for J; bases not matched to a gene: 3. The CDR3 runs 15 residues.

This sequence originates from a human donor with classical Hodgkin lymphoma. This sequence joins TRBV5-4 and TRBJ2-5, with TRBD2 identical over 7 bases. The sequencing input was CD4+ T cells from blood. The DNA for the CDR3 is TGTGCCAGCAGCTTGGGGGTAGCGGGCCAAGAGACCCAGTACTTC. This gives the protein CASSLGVAGQETQYF.